This TCR beta chain comes out of a study of blood T cell repertoires in COVID-19. The overall study: The samples span acute and convalescent COVID-19 from the United States, Italy and Spain.

V shed 6 bases, J shed 5 bases, and the junction held 7 bases outside the gene matches. The CDR3 is 14 residues long. Germline CDR1 reads MNHNY; CDR2 reads SVGAGI (reference sequence). Symptom resolution, clearance, or two negative PCRs marked donors in Cohort 3 as recovered. Original handling: From reference gene primer amplification, estimates of nucleated cell counts were derived. Data came from immunoSEQ multiplex PCR; TCRdb stores just in-frame clones and leaves some out. V and J calls and clone size are those listed in that table; D and trimming were worked out from the DNA. The sample holds 150,000 or so clones, approximately 80% seen once.

The J gene is TRBJ2-1, the V gene TRBV6-6; 7 bases are a match to TRBD2. Sequencing used PBMCs or T cells enriched from blood (not recorded which). The TCR was taken from a woman aged 50 to 65 who had recovered from COVID-19. This CDR3 is CASSSGGSNNEQFF. The CDR3 region has the DNA TGTGCCAGCAGCTCGGGGGGATCGAACAATGAGCAGTTCTTC.